This T cell receptor beta chain is from a study of breast tumors, draining lymph nodes, adjacent tissues. Study observations and caveats: Luminal-like breast cancer showed significantly greater tumor-nontumor repertoire similarity than basal-like breast cancer did. Compared with lymph nodes, tumors were less diverse; compared with nontumor tissue, more. Tumor T cell lymph node origin was a supported hypothesis, not proven. Findings are consistent with lymph node origin and intratumoral expansion of most tumor T cells.

The CDR3 is 13 amino acids. Trimming left V 5 bases short and J 2 bases short, with 10 bases between. CDR1 MDHEN and CDR2 SYDVKM come from the germline V gene. Axillary draining lymph nodes of breast cancer patients supplied the node samples. This clonotype was found a few times. Antigen: not known. Using its own MiXCR run on the multiplex PCR reads, TCRdb lists one record per CDR3 protein. The sample records some 100,000 distinct CDR3 sequences, 21% being singletons. The clonotype was recovered from a female donor with breast cancer. Some clones in this sample may be carry-over from other donors' samples. The chain uses TRBV28 and TRBJ2-7; no reliable D call. Sequencing was performed on axillary lymph node tissue. CDR3 bases: TGTGCCAGCAGTACAAACCAGCCCTACGAGCAGTACTTC. Protein: CASSTNQPYEQYF.